This paragraph reports one TCR beta chain. Its antigen is not known. This specimen belongs to a study of T cell responses to AZD1222 COVID-19 vaccine. Clones were sequenced by immunoSEQ multiplex PCR, and TCRdb holds only the in-frame ones, with some missing. The table includes 130,000 or so clones, about 89% detected once. Trimming pared 8 bases from V and 4 bases from J, leaving 9 bases between. The CDR3 is 11 amino acids. In germline, CDR1 is DFQATT, CDR2 SNEGSKA (reference sequence). Study-wide results and caveats: Only five or six AZD1222 recipients were seropositive at baseline.

The chain has TRBV20-1 and TRBJ2-1; no clear D gene. This specimen consisted of peripheral blood, obtained on day 0 of AZD1222 vaccination. The TCR originated in an adult in good health. The CDR3 DNA sequence: TGCAGTCCGCAGGAATACAATGAGCAGTTCTTC. As protein: CSPQEYNEQFF.